This TCR beta chain is from a study of PD-L1 blockade in urothelial cancer. At the level of the study: Patients initiated atezolizumab in about 2014 at 1,200 mg intravenously every 3 weeks. Male patients with bladder-origin urothelial cancer numbered about 90% of the roughly 29. The analyses of blood took place 3 weeks (second dose) and 6 weeks after treatment start.

The time point is: peripheral blood 6 weeks after treatment start. The CDR3 is 15 amino acids. V was pared by 4 bases and J by 2 bases, with 5 bases of the junction left unmatched. CDR1 and CDR2 (germline): SNHLY, FYNNEI. Templates that were synthetic TCR analogs were spiked into each PCR. Repertoires were generated with immunoSEQ multiplex PCR, while TCRdb's copy carries only in-frame clones and drops some. The data show around 110,000 clones, approximately 90% seen once. The TCR sequence derives from a man aged 55-75 years with urothelial cancer. The sample consisted of PBMCs, taken around atezolizumab (anti-PD-L1) treatment. The chain recombines TRBV2 with TRBJ2-3, with 8 bases aligning to TRBD2. CDR3 amino acids: CASSVLRGATDTQYF. In DNA, the CDR3 is TGTGCCAGCAGTGTGTTGCGGGGGGCCACAGATACGCAGTATTTT.